Listed here is a single T cell receptor beta chain. The sample belongs to a study of blood T cell repertoires in COVID-19. The repertoire was sequenced with immunoSEQ multiplex PCR; TCRdb's copy has only in-frame clones and lacks some. The sample shows 95,000 to 120,000 clones, approximately 85% of them seen only once. CDR3 length: 17 residues. V lost 3 bases, J lost 2 bases, and 17 bases lay in between. Germline CDR1 reads MNHNS; CDR2 reads SASEGT. The sequence came from a human donor in a cohort sampled during active COVID-19. The sequenced material came from peripheral blood. V is TRBV6-1 and J is TRBJ1-3; no clear D. CDR3 DNA: TGTGCCAGCAGTGAGGACCGGGGTACTCGGGCTGGAAACACCATATATTTT. Encoded protein: CASSEDRGTRAGNTIYF.